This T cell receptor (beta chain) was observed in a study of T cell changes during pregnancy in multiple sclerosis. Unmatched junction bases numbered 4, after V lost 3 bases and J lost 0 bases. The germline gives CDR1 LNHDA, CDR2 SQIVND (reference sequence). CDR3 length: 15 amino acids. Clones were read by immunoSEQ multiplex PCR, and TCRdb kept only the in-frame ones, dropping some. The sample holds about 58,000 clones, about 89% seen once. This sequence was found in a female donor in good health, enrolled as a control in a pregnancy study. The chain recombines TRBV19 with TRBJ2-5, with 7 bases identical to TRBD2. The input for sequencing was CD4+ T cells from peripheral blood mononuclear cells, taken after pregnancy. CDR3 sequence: CASSIGGVNQETQYF. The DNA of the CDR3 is TGTGCCAGTAGTATTGGGGGGGTCAACCAAGAGACCCAGTACTTC.